This T cell receptor (beta chain) was sequenced for a study of cytomegalovirus exposure and HLA in healthy donors. Study-wide points: According to an earlier analysis, most TCR beta V segments yielded productive rearrangements about 90% or about 30% of the time. A later analysis reportedly found that, within productive TCRs, an Asian-associated ancestry cluster had fewer N-insertions than the mean observed across the roughly 670 donors.

A note on this clone: Antigen specificity is unknown.

Germline V lookup: CDR1 SGHDT, CDR2 YYEEEE. Trimming took 6 bases from V and 2 from J, leaving 11 bases between them. This CDR3 region has 13 residues. 60 Vbeta and 13 Jbeta primers were used in PCR. Produced via immunoSEQ multiplex PCR; TCRdb's table is partial and in-frame only. The table includes about 140,000 clones, over 50% detected once. The sequenced material came from PBMCs. The chain links TRBV5-6 to TRBJ1-1, with D uncertain. This sequence originates from a human donor in good health. CDR3 coding DNA: TGTGCCAGCACATACAACCAAAACACTGAAGCTTTCTTT. Protein product: CASTYNQNTEAFF.